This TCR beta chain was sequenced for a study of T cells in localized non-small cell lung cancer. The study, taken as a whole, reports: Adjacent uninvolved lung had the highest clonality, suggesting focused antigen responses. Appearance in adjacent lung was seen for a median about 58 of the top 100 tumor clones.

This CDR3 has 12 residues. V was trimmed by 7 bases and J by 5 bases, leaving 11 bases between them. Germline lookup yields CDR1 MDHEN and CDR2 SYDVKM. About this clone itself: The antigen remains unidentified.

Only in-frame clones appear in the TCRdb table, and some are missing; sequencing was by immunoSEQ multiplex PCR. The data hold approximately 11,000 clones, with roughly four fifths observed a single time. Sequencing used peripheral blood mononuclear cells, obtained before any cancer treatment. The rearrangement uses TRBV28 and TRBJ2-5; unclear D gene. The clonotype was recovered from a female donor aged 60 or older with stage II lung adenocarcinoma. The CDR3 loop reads CASIGVSETQYF. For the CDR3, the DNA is TGTGCCAGCATTGGGGTATCGGAGACCCAGTACTTC.